The 4 T cell receptor beta chains presented below share a single source sample, sequenced in a study of blood T cells in healthy people across ages. A J-beta primer mix and a sample-barcoded 5' primer were used in a second PCR of about 6 to 12 cycles. TCRdb used MiXCR to reprocess the 5' RACE reads, holding one entry per CDR3 protein. The table records fewer than 1.5 million distinct CDR3 sequences, about 40% of them present only once. The sample taken for sequencing was blood. Receptors originate from a woman under 30 in good health.

Details on this clonotype: Mismatch with germline at one junction end may stem from a read error. This chain connects TRBV6-6 to TRBJ2-7, with 10 bases lining up with TRBD2. The germline V gene has CDR1 MNHNY and CDR2 SVGAGI (reference sequence). This CDR3 region has 15 residues. CDR3 residues: CASSYSGTSDYEQYF. The CDR3 DNA follows: TGTGCCAGCAGCTACTCCGGGACTAGCGACTACGAGCAGTACTTC.

This clonotype was counted between two and nine times. The chain carries TRBV3-1 and TRBJ1-4, with 8 bases aligning to TRBD1. The CDR3 length is 17 residues. The germline V gene has CDR1 LGHDT and CDR2 YNNKEL (reference sequence). V was clipped by 0 bases and J by 0 bases; unmatched bases: 3. The CDR3 spells CASSQDGTGATNEKLFF. CDR3 coding DNA: TGTGCCAGCAGCCAAGATGGGACAGGCGCAACTAATGAAAAACTGTTTTTT.

This chain connects TRBV7-6 to TRBJ2-1, with 11 bases matching TRBD2. V gave up 1 base and J gave up 3 bases; unmatched junction bases: 2. In germline, CDR1 is SGHVS, CDR2 FNYEAQ. The length of the CDR3 is 16 residues. The CDR3 bases are TGTGCCAGCAGCTTAGAACTAGCGGGGGACTACAATGAGCAGTTCTTC. Its protein is CASSLELAGDYNEQFF.

A few counts support this clonotype. The chain joins TRBV11-2 to TRBJ2-1; D is perhaps TRBD2 (7 bases). Looked up from germline, CDR1 is SGHAT and CDR2 is FQNNGV. This CDR3 has 17 amino acids. Trimming took 3 bases from V and 5 from J, leaving 20 bases between them. The CDR3 bases are TGTGCCAGCAGCTTTACTCCCCGGGGGGCTTATCACAATGAGCAGTTCTTC. It codes for CASSFTPRGAYHNEQFF.